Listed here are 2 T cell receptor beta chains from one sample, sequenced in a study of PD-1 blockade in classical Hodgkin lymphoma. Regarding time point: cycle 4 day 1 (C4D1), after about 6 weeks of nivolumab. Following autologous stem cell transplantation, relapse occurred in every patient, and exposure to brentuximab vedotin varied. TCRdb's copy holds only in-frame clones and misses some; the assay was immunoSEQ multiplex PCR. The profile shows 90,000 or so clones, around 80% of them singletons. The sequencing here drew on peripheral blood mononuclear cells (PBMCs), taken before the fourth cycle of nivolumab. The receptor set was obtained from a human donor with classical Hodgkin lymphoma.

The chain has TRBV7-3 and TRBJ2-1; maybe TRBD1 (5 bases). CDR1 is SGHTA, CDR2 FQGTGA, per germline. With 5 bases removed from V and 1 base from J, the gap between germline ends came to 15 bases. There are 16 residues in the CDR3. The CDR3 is CASSLSGAASYNEQFF. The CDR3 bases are TGTGCCAGCAGCCTCTCTGGGGCAGCTTCCTACAATGAGCAGTTCTTC.

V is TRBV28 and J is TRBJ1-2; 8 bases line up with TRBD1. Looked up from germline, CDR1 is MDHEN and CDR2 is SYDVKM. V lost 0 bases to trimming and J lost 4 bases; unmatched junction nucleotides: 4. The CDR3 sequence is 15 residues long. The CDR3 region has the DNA TGTGCCAGCAGTTTATGGAACAGGGGGACCTATGGCTACACCTTC. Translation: CASSLWNRGTYGYTF.